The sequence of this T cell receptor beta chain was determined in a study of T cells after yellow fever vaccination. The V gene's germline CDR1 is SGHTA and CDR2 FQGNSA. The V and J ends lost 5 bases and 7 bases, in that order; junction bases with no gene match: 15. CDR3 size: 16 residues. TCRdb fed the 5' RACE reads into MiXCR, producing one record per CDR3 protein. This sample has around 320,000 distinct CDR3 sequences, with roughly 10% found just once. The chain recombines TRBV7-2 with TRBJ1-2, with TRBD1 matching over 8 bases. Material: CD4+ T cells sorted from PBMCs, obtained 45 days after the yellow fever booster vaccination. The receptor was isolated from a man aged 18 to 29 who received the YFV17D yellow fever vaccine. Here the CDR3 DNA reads TGTGCCAGCAGCCTACGCGGGACAGGTCCTGGGGCTGGCTACACCTTC. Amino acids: CASSLRGTGPGAGYTF.